This entry lists 10 T cell receptor beta chains sequenced from one sample in a study of control samples from healthy donors and cancer patients. TCRdb's table, derived via immunoSEQ multiplex PCR, lists solely in-frame clones and lacks some. This table holds tens of thousands of clones, over 85% found once. Sequencing was done on a sample of PBMCs. The receptors stem from a woman aged 45-59 years with head and neck cancer.

With respect to this clone: Other DNA sequences within the sample encode an identical CDR3. J is TRBJ1-1 and V is TRBV28; D gene uncertain. Trimming removed 2 bases at V and 1 base at J, with 5 bases between. Per the germline V gene, CDR1 is MDHEN and CDR2 is SYDVKM. The CDR3 loop spans 13 amino acids. CDR3 DNA sequence: TGTGCCAGCAGTTTACGGAAGAACACTGAAGCTTTCTTT. Amino acid sequence: CASSLRKNTEAFF.

This chain joins TRBV2 and TRBJ2-7; D not certain. Germline-derived CDR1 and CDR2 are SNHLY and FYNNEI. Trimming stripped 2 bases from V and 4 bases from J, with 6 bases between. This CDR3 has 12 amino acids. CDR3 amino acids: CASSENRYEQYF. CDR3 DNA: TGTGCCAGCAGTGAAAATAGGTACGAGCAGTACTTC.

As to this clone: Mismatch with germline at one junction end may stem from a read error. The V gene is TRBV20-1, the J gene TRBJ2-1, with D possibly being TRBD2 (6 bases). This CDR3 region has 10 residues. Germline V gives CDR1 DFQATT, CDR2 SNEGSKA (reference sequence). The CDR3 DNA follows: TGCAGTGCTACAGGGACTCCGGCGGTCTTC. It yields the protein CSATGTPAVF.

This chain joins TRBV5-8 and TRBJ2-7, with D unresolved. CDR3 size: 11 residues. V was trimmed by 0 bases and J by 4 bases, leaving 2 bases between them. The germline V gene encodes CDR1 SGHTS and CDR2 YDEGEE. The CDR3 bases are TGTGCCAGCAGCTTGGGATACGAGCAGTACTTC. Translation gives CASSLGYEQYF.

V is TRBV30 and J is TRBJ1-5, with 10 positions matching TRBD1. CDR1 is GTSNPN and CDR2 is SVGIG in the germline V gene (reference sequence). The CDR3 loop spans 15 amino acids. With V trimmed by 0 bases and J by 7 bases, 6 bases remained unmatched. The CDR3 is CAWSVGQGWEQPQHF. The CDR3 DNA is TGTGCCTGGAGTGTGGGACAGGGGTGGGAACAGCCCCAGCATTTT.

The V gene is TRBV3-1 (or the pseudogene TRBV3-2), the J gene TRBJ2-7; D is ambiguous. This CDR3 region has 14 residues. Trimming left V 0 bases short and J 0 bases short, with 6 bases between. Germline V lookup: CDR1 LGHDT, CDR2 YNNKEL (reference sequence). The CDR3 DNA follows: TGTGCCAGCAGCCAAGATGACACCTCCTACGAGCAGTACTTC. This gives the protein CASSQDDTSYEQYF.

The chain is built from TRBV5-5 and TRBJ2-5; maybe TRBD1 (5 bases). Germline CDR1 and CDR2: SGHKS and YYEKEE (reference sequence). There are 15 residues in the CDR3. Between the trimmed V and J ends, which lost 1 base and 4 bases, there was a span of 14 bases. CDR3 in DNA: TGTGCCAGCAGCTTGATAGGGGTGTTAGGAGAGACCCAGTACTTC. Its translation: CASSLIGVLGETQYF.

CDR3 nucleotide sequence: TGTGCCAGCAGCGGATATGGACAGGGCTATGGCTACACCTTC. It specifies CASSGYGQGYGYTF. The chain combines TRBV9 with TRBJ1-2, with 8 nucleotides matching TRBD1. There are 14 residues in the CDR3. The V gene's germline CDR1 is SGDLS and CDR2 YYNGEE. J was trimmed by 4 bases and V by 3 bases; bases with no gene match: 5.

V gene TRBV6-5 combines with J gene TRBJ1-2; TRBD1 matches 9 bases. Unmatched junction bases numbered 11, after V lost 6 bases and J lost 6 bases. This CDR3 spans 15 amino acids. CDR1 MNHEY and CDR2 SVGAGI come from the germline V gene. CDR3 coding DNA: TGTGCCAGCAGACTGGTTTCTACAGGGGGCAATGGCTACACCTTC. Amino acid sequence: CASRLVSTGGNGYTF.

The V call is TRBV7-6, the J call TRBJ1-1; 7 bases are a match to TRBD1. V trimming: 5 bases; J trimming: 3 bases; junction bases outside the gene matches: 12. The CDR3 contains 16 residues. In germline, CDR1 is SGHVS, CDR2 FNYEAQ. In nucleotides, the CDR3 is TGTGCCAGCAGCGTAACGACAGGGAAGGGAGACACTGAAGCTTTCTTT. It codes for CASSVTTGKGDTEAFF.